This T cell receptor (beta chain) is drawn from a study of resident and recirculating memory T cells in vitiligo. Some clones are missing from TCRdb's copy, which holds only in-frame ones; the method was immunoSEQ multiplex PCR. The sample lists tens of thousands of clones, around 90% occurring once. This sequence originates from a male donor with vitiligo. Sequenced sample: blood.

CDR3 amino acids: CASSQVLRGEGTGELFF. CDR3 nucleotides: TGTGCCAGCAGCCAAGTACTCAGGGGTGAGGGCACCGGGGAGCTGTTTTTT. The chain links TRBV14 to TRBJ2-2; TRBD1 is a possible D gene (6 bases). Germline values: CDR1 SGHDN, CDR2 FVKESK. V was pared by 1 base and J by 4 bases, with 16 bases between. CDR3 length equals 17 residues.